The present T cell receptor beta chain was sequenced within a study of blood T cell repertoires in COVID-19. Study-wide background: PBMCs, B-cell-depleted T cells, or T cells were the source of the cDNA or gDNA that made up the material.

CDR1 and CDR2 from the germline V gene are MGHRA and YSYEKL. Trimming cost V 0 bases and J 6 bases, with 15 bases left between them. CDR3 length equals 15 residues. Some clones are missing from TCRdb's copy, which holds only in-frame ones; the method was immunoSEQ multiplex PCR. The sample holds approximately 290,000 clones, about 90% seen once. The sequence was obtained from a woman aged 25-40 years with COVID-19, enrolled during active disease. Specimen: peripheral blood. V gene TRBV4-1 combines with J gene TRBJ2-7; TRBD2 might be the D (5 bases). The CDR3 region has the DNA TGCGCCAGCAGCCAAGATCCGGGGTCTTCGAGCGAGCAGTACTTC. It yields the protein CASSQDPGSSSEQYF.